This T cell receptor beta chain derives from a study of somatic mutations in cytotoxic T cells in rheumatoid arthritis. Study context: Blood from the patient (roughly 30 ml EDTA) was drawn right after diagnosis, pretreatment.

V dropped 10 bases and J dropped 5 bases, with 17 bases sitting between them. CDR1 is MGHRA, CDR2 YSYEKL, per germline. The CDR3 has 13 residues. TCRdb keeps only in-frame clones here, not all; method: immunoSEQ multiplex PCR. This sample carries 14,000 or so clones, approximately 75% of them seen once, and the ten largest clones take 11% to 15%. The specimen was CD8+ T cells sorted from blood. The source is an adult with rheumatoid arthritis. The V and J genes are TRBV4-1 and TRBJ1-1; D perhaps matches TRBD1 (5 bases). Here the CDR3 DNA reads TGCGCCACCCGGGGGACGGGTTTAACTGAAGCTTTCTTT. The encoded protein is CATRGTGLTEAFF.